This TCR beta chain was sequenced for a study of regulatory T cells in long-lasting Graves disease. Through Arm-PCR of CDR3 regions and iRepertoire HTBI primers, TCR beta libraries were built. TCRdb analysed the multiplex PCR reads with MiXCR anew, one entry per CDR3 protein. Among under 800,000 distinct CDR3 sequences listed, under 20% were seen once. As to time point: newly diagnosed GD, antithyroid drugs for less than 3 months. Making the TCR library involved RNA that had been extracted from PBMCs. The CDR3 loop spans 15 amino acids. V was trimmed by 5 bases and J by 2 bases, leaving 13 bases between them. Per the germline V gene, CDR1 is MNHNS and CDR2 is SASEGT. These records were also assigned to another study, of T cells in Graves' hyperthyroidism and ophthalmopathy.

The chain uses TRBV6-1 and TRBJ1-3, with D perhaps TRBD1 (6 bases). The receptor's source is a woman aged 25 to 39 with Graves disease. Sequencing was performed on peripheral blood mononuclear cells (PBMCs), taken at new diagnosis, from a patient treated with antithyroid drugs. CDR3 DNA sequence: TGTGCCAGCAGTCCCAGGGGCCCTGCTGGAAACACCATATATTTT. It encodes CASSPRGPAGNTIYF.